The source of this T cell receptor beta chain is a study of CD8+CD57+ T cells in acquired aplastic anemia. The V gene lost 6 bases and the J gene lost 6 bases, with 14 bases spanning the gap. The CDR3 sequence is 13 residues long. Germline values: CDR1 SNHLY, CDR2 FYNNEI. Template material for TCR beta VDJ and CDR3 profiling consisted of genomic DNA. TCRdb independently ran MiXCR on the reads; one entry per CDR3 protein. The repertoire holds 60,000 or so distinct CDR3 sequences, with around 55% as singletons. The chain has TRBV2 and TRBJ1-1, with D perhaps TRBD1 (5 bases). This clonotype originated in a human donor in good health, serving as a control. The sequenced material came from sorted CD4+, CD8+, or CD8+CD57+ T cells (not recorded which) from PBMCs. The CDR3 spells CASSVAGTAEAFF. As DNA, the CDR3 is TGTGCCAGCAGCGTAGCAGGGACTGCTGAAGCTTTCTTT.